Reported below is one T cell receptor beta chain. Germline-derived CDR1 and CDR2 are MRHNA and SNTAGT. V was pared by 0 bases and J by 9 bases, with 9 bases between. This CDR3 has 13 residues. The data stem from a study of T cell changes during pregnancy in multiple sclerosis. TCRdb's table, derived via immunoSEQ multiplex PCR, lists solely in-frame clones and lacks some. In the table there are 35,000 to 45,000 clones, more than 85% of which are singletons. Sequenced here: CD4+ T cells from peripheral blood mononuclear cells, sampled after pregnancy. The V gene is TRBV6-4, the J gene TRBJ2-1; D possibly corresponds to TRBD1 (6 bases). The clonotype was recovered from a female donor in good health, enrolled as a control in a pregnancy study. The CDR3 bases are TGTGCCAGCAGTGACTCCAGGGGCGGTGAGCAGTTCTTC. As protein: CASSDSRGGEQFF.